This T cell receptor beta chain was identified in a study of control samples from healthy donors and cancer patients. TCRdb's copy holds only in-frame clones and misses some; the assay was immunoSEQ multiplex PCR. The table shows about 180,000 clones, with 90% occurring only once. About this clone itself: The sample carries other DNA sequences with the same CDR3.

Germline V CDR1 and CDR2: SGDLS, YYNGEE. The V segment lost 7 bases and the J segment 5 bases; nucleotides outside the gene matches: 1. The CDR3 extends over 11 amino acids. The V gene is TRBV9, the J gene TRBJ2-3; TRBD2 matches at 7 bases. This TCR was sampled from a woman between 50 and 59 years old in good health. Sequences were obtained from blood. Here the CDR3 reads CASGREDTQYF. CDR3 DNA: TGTGCCAGCGGGAGGGAAGATACGCAGTATTTT.